This TCR beta chain was recorded in a study of human T cells and chemical hapten exposure. The time point: pre-sensitization, week 0. The sample's treatment: therapeutic diphenylcyclopropenone sensitization with weekly scalp DPC. Patients had alopecia, were aged 18 to 70, and were not pregnant. This clonotype was seen a handful of times. TCRdb reprocessed the RACE reads via MiXCR and lists one record per CDR3 protein. The sample carries approximately 77,000 distinct CDR3 sequences, 12% to 15% recorded once. Germline assignment: CDR1 SGHRS and CDR2 YFSETQ. The CDR3 runs 14 residues. With 6 bases removed from V and 1 base from J, the gap between germline ends came to 10 bases.

The chain couples TRBV5-1 to TRBJ2-2; D might be TRBD2 (6 bases). This clonotype was sampled from a woman in her 50s with alopecia areata. Some clones in this sample may be carry-over from other donors' samples. This material consisted of whole blood, taken in connection with sensitization to the hapten diphenylcyclopropenone (DPC). The CDR3, as DNA: TGCGCCAGCAACATAGCGGAGAACACCGGGGAGCTGTTTTTT. It yields the protein CASNIAENTGELFF.